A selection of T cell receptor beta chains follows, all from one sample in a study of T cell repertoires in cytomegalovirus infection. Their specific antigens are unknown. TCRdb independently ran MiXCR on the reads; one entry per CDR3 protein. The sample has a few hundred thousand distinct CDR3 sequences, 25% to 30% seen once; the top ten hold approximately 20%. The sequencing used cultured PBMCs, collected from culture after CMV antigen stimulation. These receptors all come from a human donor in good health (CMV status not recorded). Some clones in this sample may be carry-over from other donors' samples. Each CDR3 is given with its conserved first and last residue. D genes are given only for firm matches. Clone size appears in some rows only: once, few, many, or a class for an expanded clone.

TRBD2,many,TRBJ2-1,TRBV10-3,CAISVGLAGEEQFF,TGTGCCATCAGTGTGGGGCTAGCGGGAGAGGAGCAGTTCTTC
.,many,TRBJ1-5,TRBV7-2,CASSLALPLRQPQHF,TGTGCCAGCAGCTTAGCTCTCCCACTCCGGCAGCCCCAGCATTTT
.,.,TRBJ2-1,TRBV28,CASSVTDYSYNEQFF,TGTGCCAGCAGTGTTACAGATTACTCCTACAATGAGCAGTTCTTC
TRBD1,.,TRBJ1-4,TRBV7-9,CASSPGQEKLFF,TGTGCCAGCAGCCCGGGACAGGAAAAACTGTTTTTT
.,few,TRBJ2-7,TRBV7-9,CASSKDYEQYF,TGTGCCAGCTCTAAAGACTACGAGCAGTACTTC
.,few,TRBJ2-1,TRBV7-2,CASSSVLVPGEAAYNEQFF,TGTGCCAGCAGCTCGGTTTTAGTTCCGGGGGAGGCGGCCTACAATGAGCAGTTCTTC
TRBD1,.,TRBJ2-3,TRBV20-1,CSASSGQGTDTQYF,TGCAGTGCTAGCTCGGGACAGGGCACAGATACGCAGTATTTT
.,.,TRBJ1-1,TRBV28,CASRTYWEGGRAFF,TGTGCCAGCAGAACTTATTGGGAGGGGGGAAGAGCTTTCTTT
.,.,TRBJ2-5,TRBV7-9,CASSLPPSGKRETQYF,TGTGCCAGCAGCTTACCGCCCTCGGGGAAGAGGGAGACCCAGTACTTC
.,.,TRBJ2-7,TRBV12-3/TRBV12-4,CASSPPGHRTYEQYF,TGTGCCAGCAGTCCCCCGGGACATAGGACCTACGAGCAGTACTTC
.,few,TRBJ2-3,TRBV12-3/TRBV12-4,CASSFGGGPGDTQYF,TGTGCCAGCAGTTTTGGGGGGGGGCCTGGAGATACGCAGTATTTT
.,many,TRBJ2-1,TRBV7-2,CASSLHPGVYNEQFF,TGTGCCAGCAGCTTACACCCCGGGGTTTACAATGAGCAGTTCTTC
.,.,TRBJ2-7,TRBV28,CASSPPEKGRRKYF,TGTGCCAGCAGTCCACCGGAGAAGGGGAGGAGGAAGTACTTC
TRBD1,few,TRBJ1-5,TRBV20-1,CSARDFGTGASQPQHF,TGCAGTGCTAGAGATTTTGGGACAGGGGCCTCTCAGCCCCAGCATTTT
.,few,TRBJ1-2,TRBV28,CASSLGVGRWDYGYTF,TGTGCCAGCAGTTTAGGGGTAGGGCGATGGGACTATGGCTACACCTTC
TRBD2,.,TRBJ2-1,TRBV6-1,CASRPGLAGGGEQFF,TGTGCCAGCAGGCCGGGACTAGCGGGGGGGGGTGAGCAGTTCTTC
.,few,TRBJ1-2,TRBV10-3,CAISSLDKGYTF,TGTGCCATCTCCTCTCTCGATAAGGGCTACACCTTC
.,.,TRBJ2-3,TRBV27,CASSLSLWTDTQYF,TGTGCCAGCAGTTTATCGTTGTGGACAGATACGCAGTATTTT
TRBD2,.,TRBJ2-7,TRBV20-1,CSARTLAGDYEQYF,TGCAGTGCTAGGACGCTAGCGGGAGACTACGAGCAGTACTTC
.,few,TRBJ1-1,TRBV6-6,CASSKGVTEAFF,TGTGCCAGCAGCAAAGGAGTGACTGAAGCTTTCTTT
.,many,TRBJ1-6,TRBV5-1,CASSSGQGDSPLHF,TGCGCCAGCAGCTCAGGACAAGGGGACTCACCCCTCCACTTT
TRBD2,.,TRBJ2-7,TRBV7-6,CASSLSTSGSFYEQYF,TGTGCCAGCAGCTTATCGACTAGCGGGAGTTTTTACGAGCAGTACTTC
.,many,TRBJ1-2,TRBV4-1,CASSQAHETRTGGYTF,TGCGCCAGCAGCCAAGCTCATGAGACCCGAACGGGTGGCTACACCTTC
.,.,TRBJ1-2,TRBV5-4,CASSLTGRIGYGYTF,TGTGCCAGCAGCTTAACAGGGAGGATAGGGTATGGCTACACCTTC
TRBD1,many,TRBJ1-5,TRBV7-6,CASSLRPQGEPQHF,TGTGCCAGCAGCTTAAGGCCCCAGGGGGAGCCCCAGCATTTT
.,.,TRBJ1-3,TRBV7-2,CASSLLFGQGGNTIYF,TGTGCCAGCAGCTTATTGTTTGGGCAGGGGGGAAACACCATATATTTT
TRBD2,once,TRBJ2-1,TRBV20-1,CSARDQREKNEQFF,TGCAGTGCTAGAGACCAGCGGGAGAAGAATGAGCAGTTCTTC
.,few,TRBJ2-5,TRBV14,CASSQYREGTQYF,TGTGCCAGCAGCCAGTACAGGGAGGGGACCCAGTACTTC
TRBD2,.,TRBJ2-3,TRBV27,CASSLSVPGTVTSGNTDTQYF,TGTGCCAGCAGTTTATCAGTTCCCGGGACAGTGACTAGCGGGAACACAGATACGCAGTATTTT
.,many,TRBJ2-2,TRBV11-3,CASSFVHGELFF,TGTGCCAGCAGCTTTGTACACGGGGAGCTGTTTTTT
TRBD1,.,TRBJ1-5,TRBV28,CAGGETGRNQPQHF,TGTGCCGGGGGGGAGACAGGGAGGAATCAGCCCCAGCATTTT
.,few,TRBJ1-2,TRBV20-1,CSASDPGGANYGYTF,TGCAGTGCTAGCGATCCTGGGGGGGCTAACTATGGCTACACCTTC
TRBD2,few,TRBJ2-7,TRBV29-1,CSVGPPGLAGGPEQYF,TGCAGCGTTGGACCTCCGGGACTAGCGGGGGGGCCCGAGCAGTACTTC
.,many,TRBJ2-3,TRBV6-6,CASSYPTTDTQYF,TGTGCCAGCAGTTACCCAACCACAGATACGCAGTATTTT
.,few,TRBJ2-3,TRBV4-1,CASSQATRRGYADTQYF,TGCGCCAGCAGCCAAGCAACTCGCCGAGGATACGCAGATACGCAGTATTTT
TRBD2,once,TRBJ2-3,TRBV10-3,CAISESISGGTDTQYF,TGTGCCATCAGTGAGTCGATCAGCGGGGGCACAGATACGCAGTATTTT
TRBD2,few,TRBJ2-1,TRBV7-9,CASSPRASGSLDSYNEQFF,TGTGCCAGCAGCCCCCGGGCTAGCGGGAGCTTGGACTCTTACAATGAGCAGTTCTTC
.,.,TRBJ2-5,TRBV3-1,CASSRRQETQYF,TGTGCCAGCAGCAGGCGGCAAGAGACCCAGTACTTC
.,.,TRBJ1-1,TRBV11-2,CASSRGTLRTEAFF,TGTGCCAGCAGCCGCGGGACACTGAGGACTGAAGCTTTCTTT
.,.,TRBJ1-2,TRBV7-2,CASSQSQGLVHGYTF,TGTGCCAGCAGCCAAAGTCAGGGTCTAGTCCATGGCTACACCTTC
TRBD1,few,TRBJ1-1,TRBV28,CASSLNRDRDKAFF,TGTGCCAGCAGTTTGAACAGGGACAGGGATAAAGCTTTCTTT
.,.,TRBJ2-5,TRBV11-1,CASSFGGGGETQYF,TGTGCCAGCAGCTTCGGAGGGGGCGGAGAGACCCAGTACTTC
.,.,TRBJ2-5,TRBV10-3,CAISSSLVETQYF,TGTGCCATCAGTTCTAGTTTGGTAGAGACCCAGTACTTC
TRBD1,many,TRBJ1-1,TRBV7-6,CASSLATGRTEAFF,TGTGCCAGCAGCTTAGCGACAGGGAGAACTGAAGCTTTCTTT
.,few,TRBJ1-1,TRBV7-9,CASSLGGGGARTEAFF,TGTGCCAGCAGCTTAGGGGGAGGAGGCGCGCGGACTGAAGCTTTCTTT
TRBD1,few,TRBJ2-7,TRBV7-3,CASSRQGIGEQYF,TGTGCCAGCAGCCGACAGGGAATCGGCGAGCAGTACTTC
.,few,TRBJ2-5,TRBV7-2,CASSLDWKTQYF,TGTGCCAGCAGCTTAGACTGGAAGACCCAGTACTTC
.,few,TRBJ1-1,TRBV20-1,CSARQYEAFF,TGCAGTGCTCGACAGTATGAAGCTTTCTTT
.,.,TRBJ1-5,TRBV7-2,CASSLSLQPQHF,TGTGCCAGCAGCTTATCGCTTCAGCCCCAGCATTTT
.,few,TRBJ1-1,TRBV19,CASSKGSHSRSVSNTEAFF,TGTGCCAGTAGTAAAGGAAGCCATTCGAGGTCTGTTTCGAACACTGAAGCTTTCTTT
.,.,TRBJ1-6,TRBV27,CASSFQENSPLHF,TGTGCCAGCAGTTTCCAGGAAAATTCACCCCTCCACTTT
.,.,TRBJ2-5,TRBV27,CASSFFGETQYF,TGTGCCAGCAGTTTTTTCGGAGAGACCCAGTACTTC